Listed below are T cell receptor beta chains from one sample, sequenced in a study of CD8+ T cells in alopecia areata. Repertoires were generated with immunoSEQ multiplex PCR, while TCRdb's copy carries only in-frame clones and drops some. The sample records around 140,000 clones, 80% to 90% being singletons. The sample in question was CD8+ T cells sorted from blood, obtained at week 0. These receptors were collected from a human donor with alopecia areata. Each CDR3 is given with its conserved first and last residue. The D gene is left open where the match is weak. Clone size is stated in some rows and not others, as once, few, many or a class when expanded.

len: 15; d_gene: .; abundance: .; v_gene: TRBV7-9; j_gene: TRBJ1-5; CDR3aa: CASSRSSYSNQPQHF; CDR3nt: TGTGCCAGCAGCCGAAGCTCGTATAGCAATCAGCCCCAGCATTTT
len: 16; d_gene: .; abundance: .; v_gene: TRBV6-1; j_gene: TRBJ2-7; CDR3aa: CASSDGLGQLLDEQYF; CDR3nt: TGTGCCAGCAGTGACGGATTAGGGCAGCTCCTCGACGAGCAGTACTTC
len: 11; d_gene: .; abundance: .; v_gene: TRBV11-2; j_gene: TRBJ2-7; CDR3aa: CASSAEGEQYF; CDR3nt: TGTGCCAGCAGTGCTGAGGGCGAGCAGTACTTC
len: 13; d_gene: TRBD1; abundance: .; v_gene: TRBV12-5; j_gene: TRBJ2-1; CDR3aa: CASGWGPGQEQFF; CDR3nt: TGTGCTAGTGGTTGGGGACCGGGACAGGAGCAGTTCTTC
len: 14; d_gene: TRBD2; abundance: .; v_gene: TRBV27; j_gene: TRBJ2-1; CDR3aa: CASRLAGGHNEQFF; CDR3nt: TGTGCCAGTCGTTTAGCGGGAGGTCACAATGAGCAGTTCTTC
len: 12; d_gene: .; abundance: few; v_gene: TRBV6-1; j_gene: TRBJ2-7; CDR3aa: CASNGDAYEQYF; CDR3nt: TGTGCCAGCAACGGGGACGCCTACGAGCAGTACTTC
len: 14; d_gene: TRBD1; abundance: .; v_gene: TRBV19; j_gene: TRBJ2-7; CDR3aa: CASSFGTGTYEQYF; CDR3nt: TGTGCCAGTAGTTTCGGGACAGGGACCTACGAGCAGTACTTC
len: 14; d_gene: TRBD1; abundance: .; v_gene: TRBV12-5; j_gene: TRBJ1-2; CDR3aa: CASGSTGGWGGYTF; CDR3nt: TGTGCTAGTGGTTCTACAGGGGGATGGGGCGGCTACACCTTC
len: 11; d_gene: .; abundance: .; v_gene: TRBV18; j_gene: TRBJ1-2; CDR3aa: CASSPGLVNTF; CDR3nt: TGTGCCAGCTCACCAGGATTGGTGAACACCTTC
len: 14; d_gene: TRBD1; abundance: .; v_gene: TRBV27; j_gene: TRBJ1-2; CDR3aa: CASSLFGQGHGYTF; CDR3nt: TGTGCCAGCAGTTTATTCGGACAGGGTCACGGCTACACCTTC
len: 13; d_gene: TRBD1; abundance: .; v_gene: TRBV29-1; j_gene: TRBJ2-7; CDR3aa: CSVETGGGYEQYF; CDR3nt: TGCAGCGTTGAGACAGGGGGCGGGTACGAGCAGTACTTC
len: 11; d_gene: .; abundance: .; v_gene: TRBV7-3; j_gene: TRBJ1-3; CDR3aa: CAGGFANTIYF; CDR3nt: TGTGCTGGAGGGTTCGCAAACACCATATATTTT
len: 15; d_gene: TRBD2; abundance: few; v_gene: TRBV6-1; j_gene: TRBJ2-7; CDR3aa: CASSETSGASYEQYF; CDR3nt: TGTGCCAGCAGTGAAACGAGCGGGGCCTCCTACGAGCAGTACTTC
len: 12; d_gene: .; abundance: .; v_gene: TRBV19; j_gene: TRBJ2-1; CDR3aa: CASSPSHNEQFF; CDR3nt: TGTGCCAGTAGTCCTTCCCACAATGAGCAGTTCTTC
len: 16; d_gene: .; abundance: .; v_gene: TRBV4-1; j_gene: TRBJ1-2; CDR3aa: CASSQEGGMYDYGYTF; CDR3nt: TGCGCCAGCAGCCAGGAGGGGGGGATGTACGACTATGGCTACACCTTC
len: 12; d_gene: .; abundance: .; v_gene: TRBV7-9; j_gene: TRBJ2-5; CDR3aa: CASAGAKETQYF; CDR3nt: TGTGCCAGCGCCGGAGCGAAAGAGACCCAGTACTTC
len: 15; d_gene: .; abundance: .; v_gene: TRBV9; j_gene: TRBJ1-5; CDR3aa: CASSPGVHSNQPQHF; CDR3nt: TGTGCCAGCAGCCCAGGCGTCCATAGCAATCAGCCCCAGCATTTT
len: 12; d_gene: .; abundance: few; v_gene: TRBV29-1; j_gene: TRBJ2-5; CDR3aa: CSAYGDAETQYF; CDR3nt: TGCAGCGCCTACGGGGACGCAGAGACCCAGTACTTC
len: 16; d_gene: .; abundance: .; v_gene: TRBV7-9; j_gene: TRBJ2-5; CDR3aa: CASSHRASESQETQYF; CDR3nt: TGTGCCAGCAGCCATCGGGCTAGCGAAAGTCAAGAGACCCAGTACTTC
len: 16; d_gene: .; abundance: .; v_gene: TRBV5-4; j_gene: TRBJ1-2; CDR3aa: CASTSSTATEGYGYTF; CDR3nt: TGTGCCAGCACCTCGTCGACGGCTACAGAGGGCTATGGCTACACCTTC
len: 15; d_gene: .; abundance: .; v_gene: TRBV4-1; j_gene: TRBJ2-2; CDR3aa: CASSQSWGTTGELFF; CDR3nt: TGCGCCAGCAGCCAGTCCTGGGGTACCACCGGGGAGCTGTTTTTT
len: 10; d_gene: .; abundance: .; v_gene: TRBV9; j_gene: TRBJ2-2; CDR3aa: CASYTGELFF; CDR3nt: TGTGCCAGCTACACCGGGGAGCTGTTTTTT
len: 15; d_gene: TRBD1; abundance: .; v_gene: TRBV29-1; j_gene: TRBJ1-2; CDR3aa: CSATIGTGGPRGYTF; CDR3nt: TGCAGCGCAACGATAGGGACAGGGGGCCCTCGGGGCTACACCTTC
len: 13; d_gene: .; abundance: .; v_gene: TRBV27; j_gene: TRBJ2-2; CDR3aa: CASCSYGTGELFF; CDR3nt: TGTGCCAGCTGTTCCTACGGCACCGGGGAGCTGTTTTTT
len: 15; d_gene: .; abundance: .; v_gene: TRBV27; j_gene: TRBJ2-3; CDR3aa: CASSPRREGSDTQYF; CDR3nt: TGTGCCAGCAGTCCCCGACGTGAGGGTTCAGATACGCAGTATTTT
len: 14; d_gene: .; abundance: .; v_gene: TRBV11-1; j_gene: TRBJ2-7; CDR3aa: CASSLVVNSYEQYF; CDR3nt: TGTGCCAGCAGCTTAGTGGTCAACTCCTACGAGCAGTACTTC
len: 16; d_gene: .; abundance: .; v_gene: TRBV4-1; j_gene: TRBJ1-2; CDR3aa: CASSQVGHRESYGYTF; CDR3nt: TGCGCCAGCAGCCAAGTTGGACACCGCGAGTCCTATGGCTACACCTTC
len: 16; d_gene: .; abundance: .; v_gene: TRBV7-3; j_gene: TRBJ2-3; CDR3aa: CASSLTGQNLLDTQYF; CDR3nt: TGTGCCAGCAGCTTAACGGGACAAAACCTGCTAGATACGCAGTATTTT
len: 12; d_gene: .; abundance: .; v_gene: TRBV7-2; j_gene: TRBJ2-7; CDR3aa: CASSLGGGEQYF; CDR3nt: TGTGCCAGCAGCTTAGGAGGGGGCGAGCAGTACTTC
len: 19; d_gene: .; abundance: .; v_gene: TRBV7-2; j_gene: TRBJ2-4; CDR3aa: CASSQYEAIIGYGKNIQYF; CDR3nt: TGTGCCAGCAGCCAATACGAGGCGATTATAGGGTACGGCAAAAACATTCAGTACTTC
len: 14; d_gene: .; abundance: .; v_gene: TRBV7-9; j_gene: TRBJ2-7; CDR3aa: CASSIGGSSYEQYF; CDR3nt: TGTGCCAGCAGCATAGGGGGGAGCTCTTACGAGCAGTACTTC
len: 13; d_gene: .; abundance: .; v_gene: TRBV9; j_gene: TRBJ2-7; CDR3aa: CASSVQETYEQYF; CDR3nt: TGTGCCAGCAGCGTGCAGGAAACCTACGAGCAGTACTTC
len: 15; d_gene: .; abundance: .; v_gene: TRBV9; j_gene: TRBJ2-7; CDR3aa: CASSSSGAPHDEQYF; CDR3nt: TGTGCCAGCAGCTCCTCAGGGGCGCCCCACGACGAGCAGTACTTC
len: 14; d_gene: .; abundance: .; v_gene: TRBV29-1; j_gene: TRBJ2-7; CDR3aa: CSGKGTLAFDEQYF; CDR3nt: TGCAGCGGAAAGGGAACACTGGCCTTCGACGAGCAGTACTTC
len: 14; d_gene: .; abundance: .; v_gene: TRBV29-1; j_gene: TRBJ2-7; CDR3aa: CSVYRDTSSYEQYF; CDR3nt: TGCAGCGTTTACCGGGACACGAGCTCCTACGAGCAGTACTTC
len: 12; d_gene: .; abundance: .; v_gene: TRBV5-6; j_gene: TRBJ2-7; CDR3aa: CASSSGALEQYF; CDR3nt: TGTGCCAGCAGTTCTGGGGCCCTCGAGCAGTACTTC
len: 14; d_gene: .; abundance: .; v_gene: TRBV30; j_gene: TRBJ2-1; CDR3aa: CAWSPSREYNEQFF; CDR3nt: TGTGCCTGGAGTCCTTCGAGGGAGTACAATGAGCAGTTCTTC
len: 16; d_gene: .; abundance: .; v_gene: TRBV7-9; j_gene: TRBJ1-2; CDR3aa: CASSPRGLRDGYGYTF; CDR3nt: TGTGCCAGCAGCCCCCGCGGGCTCCGCGACGGCTATGGCTACACCTTC
len: 14; d_gene: TRBD2; abundance: once; v_gene: TRBV2; j_gene: TRBJ2-3; CDR3aa: CASSVAGATDTQYF; CDR3nt: TGTGCCAGCAGTGTAGCGGGGGCCACAGATACGCAGTATTTT
len: 16; d_gene: .; abundance: .; v_gene: TRBV25-1; j_gene: TRBJ2-1; CDR3aa: CASSEGWVQEYNEQFF; CDR3nt: TGTGCCAGCAGTGAAGGTTGGGTACAGGAGTACAATGAGCAGTTCTTC
len: 13; d_gene: .; abundance: .; v_gene: TRBV6-5; j_gene: TRBJ1-5; CDR3aa: CASSYSADQPQHF; CDR3nt: TGTGCCAGCAGTTACTCAGCAGATCAGCCCCAGCATTTT
len: 18; d_gene: TRBD1; abundance: .; v_gene: TRBV19; j_gene: TRBJ2-1; CDR3aa: CASSIRDRGTRTYNEQFF; CDR3nt: TGTGCCAGTAGTATACGTGACAGGGGGACGAGAACATACAATGAGCAGTTCTTC